This TCR beta chain comes out of a study of beta chain features in type 1 diabetes. Study findings and constraints: In every one of the four CD4+ subsets, TCRB CDR3s were moderately but significantly shorter in Type 1 diabetes patients. VDJ junctions in type 1 diabetes patients carried more deletions and fewer insertions.

This clone was counted a few times. Its specificity is not known. Sequenced material consisted of expressed TCRB transcripts (all of the isolated RNA was reverse transcribed). Some clones are missing from TCRdb's copy, which holds only in-frame ones; the method was immunoSEQ multiplex PCR. The table has about 650,000 clones, around an eighth seen once. V dropped 5 bases and J dropped 4; count of bases not matched to a gene: 9. CDR3 length: 17 residues. Germline CDR1 SGHVS, CDR2 FQNEAQ. The chain links TRBV7-8 to TRBJ2-1; 12 bases line up with TRBD1. The origin of this receptor is a man aged 30 to 39 with type 1 diabetes. The sequencing input was naive CD4+ T cells from blood. The CDR3 region has the DNA TGTGCCAGCAGCACGAGGGGACAGGGGGCGAGGTACAATGAGCAGTTCTTC. Its protein is CASSTRGQGARYNEQFF.